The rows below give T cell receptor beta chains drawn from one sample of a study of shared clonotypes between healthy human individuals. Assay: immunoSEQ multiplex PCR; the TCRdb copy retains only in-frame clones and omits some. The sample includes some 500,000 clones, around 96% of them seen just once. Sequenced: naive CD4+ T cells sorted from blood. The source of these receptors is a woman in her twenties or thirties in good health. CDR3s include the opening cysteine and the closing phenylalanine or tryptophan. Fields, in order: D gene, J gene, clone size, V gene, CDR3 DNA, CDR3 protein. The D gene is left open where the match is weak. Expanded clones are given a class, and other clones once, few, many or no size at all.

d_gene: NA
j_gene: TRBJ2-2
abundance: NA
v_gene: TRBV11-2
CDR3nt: TGTGCCAGCAGCTTAAACGCAGGCGGGTGGACCGGGGAGCTGTTTTTT
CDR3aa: CASSLNAGGWTGELFF

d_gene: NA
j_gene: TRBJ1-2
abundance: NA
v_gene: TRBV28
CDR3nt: TGTGCCAGCAGTTTAAGTTGGGATGGCTACACCTTC
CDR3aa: CASSLSWDGYTF

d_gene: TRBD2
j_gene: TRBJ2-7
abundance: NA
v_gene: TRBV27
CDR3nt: TGTGCCAGCAGTTTCAAGCGGGAGGGCTACGAGCAGTACTTC
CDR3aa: CASSFKREGYEQYF

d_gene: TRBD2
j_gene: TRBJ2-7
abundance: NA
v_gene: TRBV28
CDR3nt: TGTGCCAGCAACCTTATGAGCGGGGGGAGCTACGAGCAGTACTTC
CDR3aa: CASNLMSGGSYEQYF

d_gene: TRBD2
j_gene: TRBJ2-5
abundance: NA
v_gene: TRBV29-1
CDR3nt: TGCAGCGTTGAGGGGACTAGCGGGAGAAGTTTAGGGACCCAGTACTTC
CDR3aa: CSVEGTSGRSLGTQYF

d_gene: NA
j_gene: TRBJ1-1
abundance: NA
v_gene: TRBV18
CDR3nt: TGTGCCAGCTCATCAAACTCCAGGGCCCTAGGCACTGAAGCTTTCTTT
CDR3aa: CASSSNSRALGTEAFF

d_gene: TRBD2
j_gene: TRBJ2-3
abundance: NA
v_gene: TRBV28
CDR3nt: TGTGCCAGCAGCCAAACCATCCCGGGACTAGCGGGAGGAGGGCCAGATACGCAGTATTTT
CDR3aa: CASSQTIPGLAGGGPDTQYF

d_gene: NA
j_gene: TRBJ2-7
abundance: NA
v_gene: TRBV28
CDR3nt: TGTGCCAGCAGTGCCCCTGGGGCAGGTCCTTACGAGCAGTACTTC
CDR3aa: CASSAPGAGPYEQYF

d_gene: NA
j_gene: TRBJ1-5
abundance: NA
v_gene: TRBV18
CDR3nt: TGTGCCAGCTCACCGCAAGAGGATCAGCCCCAGCATTTT
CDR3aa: CASSPQEDQPQHF

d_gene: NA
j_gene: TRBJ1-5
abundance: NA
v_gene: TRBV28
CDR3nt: TGTGCCAGCAGCTCCCCGAGACGGGACAATCAGCCCCAGCATTTT
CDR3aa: CASSSPRRDNQPQHF

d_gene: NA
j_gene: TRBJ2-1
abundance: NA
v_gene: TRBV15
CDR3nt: TGTGCCACCAGCAGAGACCCCGGGGACTTTATGTTCTTC
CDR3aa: CATSRDPGDFMFF

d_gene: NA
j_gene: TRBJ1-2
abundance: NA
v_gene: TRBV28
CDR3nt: TGTGCCAGCAGTTTGGGCGGGACGGACTATGGCTACACCTTC
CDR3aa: CASSLGGTDYGYTF

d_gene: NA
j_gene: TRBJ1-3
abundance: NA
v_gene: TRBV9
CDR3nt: TGTGCCAGCAGCGCAGACGGGTACTCTGGAAACACCATATATTTT
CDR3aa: CASSADGYSGNTIYF

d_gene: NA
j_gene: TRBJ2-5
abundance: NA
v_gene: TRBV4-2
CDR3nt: TGTGCCAGCAGCCAATCCAACGGGGGCAGGAGTGAGACCCAGTACTTC
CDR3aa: CASSQSNGGRSETQYF

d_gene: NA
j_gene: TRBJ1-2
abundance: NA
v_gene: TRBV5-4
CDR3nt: TGTGCCAGCAGCACCGACGGGGTCAGAGGCTACACCTTC
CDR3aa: CASSTDGVRGYTF

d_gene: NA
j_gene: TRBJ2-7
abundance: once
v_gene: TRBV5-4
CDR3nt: TGTGCCAGCAGGGAGCAGGGTTTCTCCTACGAGCAGTACTTC
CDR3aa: CASREQGFSYEQYF

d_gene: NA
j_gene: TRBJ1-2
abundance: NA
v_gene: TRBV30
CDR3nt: TGTGCCTGGAATGGGATCTATGGCTACACCTTC
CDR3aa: CAWNGIYGYTF

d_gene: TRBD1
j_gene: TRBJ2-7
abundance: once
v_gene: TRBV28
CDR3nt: TGTGCCAGCAGTAAACAGGGGACCTATTACGAGCAGTACTTC
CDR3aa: CASSKQGTYYEQYF

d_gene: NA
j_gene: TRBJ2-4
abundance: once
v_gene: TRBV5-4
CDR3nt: TGTGCCAGCAGCTTGGGGACCCAGCAGTTAGCCAAAAACATTCAGTACTTC
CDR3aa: CASSLGTQQLAKNIQYF

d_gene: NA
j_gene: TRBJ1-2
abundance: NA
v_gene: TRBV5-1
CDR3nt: TGCGCCAGCAGCTTTGGGGGGCACTATGGCTACACCTTC
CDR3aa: CASSFGGHYGYTF

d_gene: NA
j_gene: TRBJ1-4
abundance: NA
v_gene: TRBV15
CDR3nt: TGTGCCACCAGCAGGGGACGGACAACTAATGAAAAACTGTTTTTT
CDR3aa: CATSRGRTTNEKLFF

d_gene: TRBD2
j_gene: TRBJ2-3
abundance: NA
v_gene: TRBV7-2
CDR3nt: TGTGCCAGCAGCTTAACGGGAGGGCCAGATACGCAGTATTTT
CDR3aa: CASSLTGGPDTQYF

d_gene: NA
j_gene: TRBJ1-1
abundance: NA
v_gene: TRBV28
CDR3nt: TGTGCCAGCAGTGGGGGGGTTCCTATGAACACTGAAGCTTTCTTT
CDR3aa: CASSGGVPMNTEAFF

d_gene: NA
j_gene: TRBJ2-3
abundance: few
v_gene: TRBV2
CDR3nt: TGTGCCAGCAGGGGGGCAGATACGCAGTATTTT
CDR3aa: CASRGADTQYF

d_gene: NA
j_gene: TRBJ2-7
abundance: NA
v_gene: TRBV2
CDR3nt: TGTGCCAGCAGTGGTTTGACCAACTCCTACGAGCAGTACTTC
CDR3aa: CASSGLTNSYEQYF

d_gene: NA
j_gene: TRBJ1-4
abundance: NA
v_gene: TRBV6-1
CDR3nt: TGTGCCAGCAGTCCGGTTAATGAAAAACTGTTTTTT
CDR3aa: CASSPVNEKLFF

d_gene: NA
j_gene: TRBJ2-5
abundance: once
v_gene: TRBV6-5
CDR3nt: TGTGCCAGCAGTTTTGGGGAAGAGACCCAGTACTTC
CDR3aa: CASSFGEETQYF

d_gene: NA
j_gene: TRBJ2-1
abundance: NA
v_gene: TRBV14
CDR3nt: TGTGCCAGCGGTTTTGGGGGGAGGCGCGCCTACAATGAGCAGTTCTTC
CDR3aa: CASGFGGRRAYNEQFF

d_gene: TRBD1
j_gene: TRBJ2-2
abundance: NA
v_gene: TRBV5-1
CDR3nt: TGCGCCAGCAGCAGGGACAGGGGAAACACCGGGGAGCTGTTTTTT
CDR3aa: CASSRDRGNTGELFF

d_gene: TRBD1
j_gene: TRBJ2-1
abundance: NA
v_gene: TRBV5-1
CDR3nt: TGCGCCAGCAGCCCGGGACAGGGGGCTGGTGAGCAGTTCTTC
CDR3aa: CASSPGQGAGEQFF

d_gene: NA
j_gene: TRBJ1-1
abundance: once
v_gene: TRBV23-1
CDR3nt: TGCGCCAGCAGTCAATCGACCCCGGGTGTCAGGAACACTGAAGCTTTCTTT
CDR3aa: CASSQSTPGVRNTEAFF

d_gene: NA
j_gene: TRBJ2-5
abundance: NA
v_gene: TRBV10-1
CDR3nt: TGCGCCAGCAGTGAGTCTGGCGGCGGGGAGACCCAGTACTTC
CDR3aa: CASSESGGGETQYF

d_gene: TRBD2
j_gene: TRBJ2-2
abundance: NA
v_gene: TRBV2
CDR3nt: TGTGCCAGCAGTGTAGCGGGAGTAAACACCGGGGAGCTGTTTTTT
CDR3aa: CASSVAGVNTGELFF

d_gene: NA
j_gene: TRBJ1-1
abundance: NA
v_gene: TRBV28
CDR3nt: TGTGCCAGCAGTTTATCCGGGCAGGATGAAGCTTTCTTT
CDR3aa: CASSLSGQDEAFF

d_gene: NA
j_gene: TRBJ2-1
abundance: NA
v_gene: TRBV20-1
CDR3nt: TGCAGTGGGGTCGAGCGGCTCGAGCAGTTCTTC
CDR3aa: CSGVERLEQFF